These T cell receptor beta chains were read from a single sample in a study of blood T cell repertoires in COVID-19. Profiling relied on immunoSEQ multiplex PCR, and the TCRdb table lists in-frame clones only, not all of them. Here the sample spans roughly 72,000 clones, 85% to 90% being singletons. The sample consisted of peripheral blood. The receptor set was obtained from a human donor in a cohort sampled during active COVID-19. Both conserved end residues are part of each CDR3. Fields, in order: V gene, clone size, D gene, J gene, CDR3 DNA, CDR3 protein. D genes are given only for firm matches. Clone sizes are given selectively: once, few, many, or a class where the clone is expanded.

V gene: TRBV6-6
clone size: .
D gene: TRBD1
J gene: TRBJ2-2
CDR3 DNA: TGTGCCAGCATCCAGGGGGCCGGGGAGCTGTTTTTT
CDR3 protein: CASIQGAGELFF

V gene: TRBV7-9
clone size: .
D gene: TRBD1
J gene: TRBJ1-4
CDR3 DNA: TGTGCCAGCAGCCAGGGGGCAACTAATGAAAAACTGTTTTTT
CDR3 protein: CASSQGATNEKLFF

V gene: TRBV9
clone size: .
D gene: .
J gene: TRBJ1-4
CDR3 DNA: TGTGCCAGCAGCGTAGCCCCAATTGCAACTAATGAAAAACTGTTTTTT
CDR3 protein: CASSVAPIATNEKLFF

V gene: TRBV3-1/TRBV3-2
clone size: .
D gene: TRBD2
J gene: TRBJ2-3
CDR3 DNA: TGTGCCAGCCGCCCAGGGCTAGCGGGGGGGCCGTTAAAAGCCACAGATACGCAGTATTTT
CDR3 protein: CASRPGLAGGPLKATDTQYF

V gene: TRBV7-8
clone size: .
D gene: TRBD1
J gene: TRBJ2-2
CDR3 DNA: TGTGCCAGCAGCTTTTCTCCGGGACAGGAGAACACCGGGGAGCTGTTTTTT
CDR3 protein: CASSFSPGQENTGELFF

V gene: TRBV10-1
clone size: .
D gene: TRBD1
J gene: TRBJ2-1
CDR3 DNA: TGCGCCAGCAGTGAGTCCAGAAGACAGGGGTACAATGAGCAGTTCTTC
CDR3 protein: CASSESRRQGYNEQFF

V gene: TRBV7-2
clone size: .
D gene: .
J gene: TRBJ2-7
CDR3 DNA: TGTGCCAGCAGCTACCTGGGGGGCTCCTACGAGCAGTACTTC
CDR3 protein: CASSYLGGSYEQYF

V gene: TRBV4-1
clone size: .
D gene: TRBD2
J gene: TRBJ2-7
CDR3 DNA: TGCGCCAGCAGCCAAGATTTGGCGGGGGGCTACGAGCAGTACTTC
CDR3 protein: CASSQDLAGGYEQYF

V gene: TRBV19
clone size: .
D gene: .
J gene: TRBJ2-7
CDR3 DNA: TGTGCCAGTAGTACCTCGAGCTCCTACGAGCAGTACTTC
CDR3 protein: CASSTSSSYEQYF

V gene: TRBV5-1
clone size: .
D gene: .
J gene: TRBJ1-4
CDR3 DNA: TGCGCCAGCAGCTTGGGTGAGACAACTAATGAAAAACTGTTTTTT
CDR3 protein: CASSLGETTNEKLFF

V gene: TRBV7-2
clone size: .
D gene: TRBD1
J gene: TRBJ1-1
CDR3 DNA: TGTGCCAGCAGTTCCGGTCCGGGACAGGTCACTGAAGCTTTCTTT
CDR3 protein: CASSSGPGQVTEAFF

V gene: TRBV15
clone size: once
D gene: .
J gene: TRBJ1-1
CDR3 DNA: TGTGCCACCCAACAGGGTATGAACACTGAAGCTTTCTTT
CDR3 protein: CATQQGMNTEAFF

V gene: TRBV29-1
clone size: .
D gene: TRBD1
J gene: TRBJ1-1
CDR3 DNA: TGCAGCGTTGAAGACGGGGGACAGGGGCGAAAAATGAACACTGAAGCTTTCTTT
CDR3 protein: CSVEDGGQGRKMNTEAFF

V gene: TRBV7-2
clone size: .
D gene: .
J gene: TRBJ1-1
CDR3 DNA: TGTGCCAGCAGCTTAGGTAGGAACACTGAAGCTTTCTTT
CDR3 protein: CASSLGRNTEAFF

V gene: TRBV7-2
clone size: few
D gene: .
J gene: TRBJ1-5
CDR3 DNA: TGTGCCAGCAGCTTATGGTCAGATAGCAATCAGCCCCAGCATTTT
CDR3 protein: CASSLWSDSNQPQHF

V gene: TRBV29-1
clone size: .
D gene: TRBD2
J gene: TRBJ2-2
CDR3 DNA: TGCAGCGTTTTGACTAGCGGGAGGGTTGGCGGGGAGCTGTTTTTT
CDR3 protein: CSVLTSGRVGGELFF

V gene: TRBV4-1
clone size: .
D gene: .
J gene: TRBJ1-4
CDR3 DNA: TGCGCCAGCAGCCATCGGAGGACAGAAGGTAATGAAAAACTGTTTTTT
CDR3 protein: CASSHRRTEGNEKLFF

V gene: TRBV7-8
clone size: .
D gene: TRBD1
J gene: TRBJ1-3
CDR3 DNA: TGTGCCAGCAGCCCGGCCACAGGGGCGGCCACCATATATTTT
CDR3 protein: CASSPATGAATIYF

V gene: TRBV7-9
clone size: .
D gene: TRBD1
J gene: TRBJ2-5
CDR3 DNA: TGTGCCAGCAGCCGCGGGACAGGGGGACTCCAAGAGACCCAGTACTTC
CDR3 protein: CASSRGTGGLQETQYF

V gene: TRBV7-2
clone size: .
D gene: .
J gene: TRBJ2-2
CDR3 DNA: TGTGCCAGCAGCTCCCTGCCGGGGGGCGGGACAGGGGAGCTGTTTTTT
CDR3 protein: CASSSLPGGGTGELFF

V gene: TRBV7-6
clone size: .
D gene: TRBD1
J gene: TRBJ2-7
CDR3 DNA: TGTGCCAGCAGCGCCGCGGGACAGGGGAGTTGGGAGCAGTACTTC
CDR3 protein: CASSAAGQGSWEQYF

V gene: TRBV7-6
clone size: .
D gene: TRBD2
J gene: TRBJ2-7
CDR3 DNA: TGTGCCAGCAGCTCCGGCCCACTAGCGGGAGGGCCGAGGGAGCAGTACTTC
CDR3 protein: CASSSGPLAGGPREQYF

V gene: TRBV3-1/TRBV3-2
clone size: .
D gene: .
J gene: TRBJ1-1
CDR3 DNA: TGTGCCAGCAGCCCCCGCTGTCGGGCTTTCTTT
CDR3 protein: CASSPRCRAFF

V gene: TRBV5-1
clone size: .
D gene: .
J gene: TRBJ2-7
CDR3 DNA: TGCGCCAGCAGCTTTGGGGCACACAGTTACGAGCAGTACTTC
CDR3 protein: CASSFGAHSYEQYF

V gene: TRBV28
clone size: .
D gene: .
J gene: TRBJ2-1
CDR3 DNA: TGTGCCAGCAGTTTACCGGCTAGTTTAACGGGTGAGCAGTTCTTC
CDR3 protein: CASSLPASLTGEQFF

V gene: TRBV11-2
clone size: .
D gene: .
J gene: TRBJ2-5
CDR3 DNA: TGTGCCAGCAGCTCCTACTCCAGGGAGACCCAGTACTTC
CDR3 protein: CASSSYSRETQYF

V gene: TRBV24-1
clone size: .
D gene: TRBD1
J gene: TRBJ2-1
CDR3 DNA: TGTGCCACCAGTGATTTATCACAGGGGTATGAGCAGTTCTTC
CDR3 protein: CATSDLSQGYEQFF

V gene: TRBV5-4
clone size: .
D gene: TRBD1
J gene: TRBJ1-6
CDR3 DNA: TGTGCCAGCAGCTTGGTTGGAGGGGGCCTGGGTAATTCACCCCTCCACTTT
CDR3 protein: CASSLVGGGLGNSPLHF

V gene: TRBV11-2
clone size: .
D gene: .
J gene: TRBJ1-2
CDR3 DNA: TGTGCCAGCAGCCCAGCAATCGACAGGATCACATATGGCTACACCTTC
CDR3 protein: CASSPAIDRITYGYTF

V gene: TRBV19
clone size: .
D gene: .
J gene: TRBJ1-2
CDR3 DNA: TGTGCCAGTAGTATGGGGGGTAACTATGGCTACACCTTC
CDR3 protein: CASSMGGNYGYTF

V gene: TRBV6-5
clone size: .
D gene: TRBD1
J gene: TRBJ2-1
CDR3 DNA: TGTGCCAGCAGTTACGTGGACAGGGGTTTAAGTGAGCAGTTCTTC
CDR3 protein: CASSYVDRGLSEQFF

V gene: TRBV10-3
clone size: few
D gene: .
J gene: TRBJ1-3
CDR3 DNA: TGTGCCATCGGGGAACAGGACACCATATATTTT
CDR3 protein: CAIGEQDTIYF

V gene: TRBV14
clone size: .
D gene: .
J gene: TRBJ1-2
CDR3 DNA: TGTGCCAGCAGCCAAGATTGGGCACCCGGATACTATGGCTACACCTTC
CDR3 protein: CASSQDWAPGYYGYTF

V gene: TRBV28
clone size: .
D gene: .
J gene: TRBJ2-7
CDR3 DNA: TGTGCCAGCAGTCTTCCTCGCCAGGGGAGCTCCTACGAGCAGTACTTC
CDR3 protein: CASSLPRQGSSYEQYF

V gene: TRBV6-5
clone size: .
D gene: TRBD1
J gene: TRBJ1-5
CDR3 DNA: TGTGCCAGCAGTTCTTCCGGGACAGGCAATCAGCCCCAGCATTTT
CDR3 protein: CASSSSGTGNQPQHF

V gene: TRBV28
clone size: .
D gene: .
J gene: TRBJ2-6
CDR3 DNA: TGTGCCAGCAGTTTTCAGGGGGGGGCCAACGTCCTGACTTTC
CDR3 protein: CASSFQGGANVLTF

V gene: TRBV19
clone size: .
D gene: .
J gene: TRBJ1-1
CDR3 DNA: TGTGCCAGTATTGATATGGGATCGGGACAGAACACTGAAGCTTTCTTT
CDR3 protein: CASIDMGSGQNTEAFF

V gene: TRBV6-2/TRBV6-3
clone size: .
D gene: .
J gene: TRBJ1-5
CDR3 DNA: TGTGCCAGCAGTTACAATGGAGATCAGCCCCAGCATTTT
CDR3 protein: CASSYNGDQPQHF

V gene: TRBV5-1
clone size: .
D gene: TRBD2
J gene: TRBJ2-3
CDR3 DNA: TGCGCCAGCAGCTTGAAGGGACTAGCGGGGGGGCCAGTCATAGATACGCAGTATTTT
CDR3 protein: CASSLKGLAGGPVIDTQYF

V gene: TRBV19
clone size: .
D gene: .
J gene: TRBJ2-5
CDR3 DNA: TGTGCCAGTAGCCCCCTGCTAGGAGCAGCAGAGACCCAGTACTTC
CDR3 protein: CASSPLLGAAETQYF

V gene: TRBV19
clone size: .
D gene: .
J gene: TRBJ1-6
CDR3 DNA: TGTGCCAGTAGCCCGACAGAGACCTATTCACCCCTCCACTTT
CDR3 protein: CASSPTETYSPLHF

V gene: TRBV6-2/TRBV6-3
clone size: .
D gene: TRBD2
J gene: TRBJ2-3
CDR3 DNA: TGTGCCAGCAGCCCTAGCGGGAGGGCCCGGGGTACGCAGTATTTT
CDR3 protein: CASSPSGRARGTQYF

V gene: TRBV27
clone size: .
D gene: .
J gene: TRBJ1-1
CDR3 DNA: TGTGCCAGCAGTTTATCGCGGGAAAGCACTGAAGCTTTCTTT
CDR3 protein: CASSLSRESTEAFF

V gene: TRBV7-9
clone size: .
D gene: .
J gene: TRBJ2-2
CDR3 DNA: TGTGCCAGCAGCCGCAGGGTCGGTGGCACCGGGGAGCTGTTTTTT
CDR3 protein: CASSRRVGGTGELFF

V gene: TRBV19
clone size: .
D gene: .
J gene: TRBJ1-4
CDR3 DNA: TGTGCCAGTAGTATAGGGACCGGGGGGACAAGAAAACTGTTTTTT
CDR3 protein: CASSIGTGGTRKLFF

V gene: TRBV6-5
clone size: once
D gene: TRBD1
J gene: TRBJ2-7
CDR3 DNA: TGTGCCAGCAGTTACTTTGACAGGGGGGCCTACGAGCAGTACTTC
CDR3 protein: CASSYFDRGAYEQYF

V gene: TRBV5-8
clone size: .
D gene: .
J gene: TRBJ2-5
CDR3 DNA: TGTGCCAGCAGCTTGGGACTAGGACAAGAGACCCAGTACTTC
CDR3 protein: CASSLGLGQETQYF

V gene: TRBV5-1
clone size: .
D gene: .
J gene: TRBJ2-7
CDR3 DNA: TGCGCCAGCAGCTTGGCCGGAGAGGAGCAGTACTTC
CDR3 protein: CASSLAGEEQYF

V gene: TRBV20-1
clone size: .
D gene: .
J gene: TRBJ1-2
CDR3 DNA: TGCAGTGCTAGTAACCAGGATCGCTATGGCTACACCTTC
CDR3 protein: CSASNQDRYGYTF

V gene: TRBV29-1
clone size: .
D gene: .
J gene: TRBJ2-2
CDR3 DNA: TGCAGCGTTTCTTTCCGGACCGGGGAGCTGTTTTTT
CDR3 protein: CSVSFRTGELFF

V gene: TRBV7-9
clone size: .
D gene: .
J gene: TRBJ2-1
CDR3 DNA: TGTGCCAGCAGCTTTGGGGCCATTGAGCAGTTCTTC
CDR3 protein: CASSFGAIEQFF

V gene: TRBV6-5
clone size: medium-sized
D gene: .
J gene: TRBJ1-1
CDR3 DNA: TGTGCCAGCGGCCAGGGGATGAACACTGAAGCTTTCTTT
CDR3 protein: CASGQGMNTEAFF

V gene: TRBV11-1
clone size: .
D gene: TRBD1
J gene: TRBJ1-5
CDR3 DNA: TGTGCCAGCAGCTTAGGACAGGGCCACAATCAGCCCCAGCATTTT
CDR3 protein: CASSLGQGHNQPQHF

V gene: TRBV5-1
clone size: .
D gene: .
J gene: TRBJ1-2
CDR3 DNA: TGCGCCACCGCCGGACAGCCCCTTTATGGCTACACCTTC
CDR3 protein: CATAGQPLYGYTF

V gene: TRBV5-5
clone size: .
D gene: .
J gene: TRBJ1-3
CDR3 DNA: TGTGCCAGCAGCTTGAATCCTTCGTACCAGGGCGGAAACACCATATATTTT
CDR3 protein: CASSLNPSYQGGNTIYF

V gene: TRBV5-1
clone size: .
D gene: TRBD1
J gene: TRBJ1-2
CDR3 DNA: TGCGCCAGCAGCTTTAGACAGGGGATCTATGGCTACACCTTC
CDR3 protein: CASSFRQGIYGYTF

V gene: TRBV12-2
clone size: .
D gene: .
J gene: TRBJ2-7
CDR3 DNA: TGTGCAAGTCGCCCAGCCGGGACAGGGAACGAGCAGTACTTC
CDR3 protein: CASRPAGTGNEQYF